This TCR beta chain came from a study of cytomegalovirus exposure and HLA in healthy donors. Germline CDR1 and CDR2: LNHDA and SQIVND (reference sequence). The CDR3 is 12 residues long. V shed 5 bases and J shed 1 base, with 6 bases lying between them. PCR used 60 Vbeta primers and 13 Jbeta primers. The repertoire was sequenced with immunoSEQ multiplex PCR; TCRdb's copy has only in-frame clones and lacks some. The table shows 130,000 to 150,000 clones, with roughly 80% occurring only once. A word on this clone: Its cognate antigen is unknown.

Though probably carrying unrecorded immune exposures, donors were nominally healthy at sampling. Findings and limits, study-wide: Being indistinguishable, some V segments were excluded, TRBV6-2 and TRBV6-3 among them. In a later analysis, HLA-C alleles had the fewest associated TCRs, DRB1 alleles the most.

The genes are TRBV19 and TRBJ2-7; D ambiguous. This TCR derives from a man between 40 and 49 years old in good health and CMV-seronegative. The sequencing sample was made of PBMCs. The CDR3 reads CASSGPSYEQYF. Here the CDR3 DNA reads TGTGCCAGTAGTGGGCCATCCTACGAGCAGTACTTC.